Shown below are 11 T cell receptor beta chains from a single sample sequenced in a study of blood T cells in healthy people across ages. The second PCR ran about 6 to 11 cycles with a sample-barcoded 5' primer and J-beta primers. TCRdb reprocessed the 5' RACE reads via MiXCR and lists one record per CDR3 protein. This sample yields fewer than 800,000 distinct CDR3 sequences, of which about 30% are seen a single time; approximately 15% belongs to the top ten. The specimen was blood. These receptors all come from a woman aged 80 or over in good health.

This rearrangement joins TRBV20-1 to TRBJ2-1; D tentatively fits TRBD1 or TRBD2 (5 bases each). V lost 5 bases, J lost 0 bases, and 11 bases lay in between. CDR1 DFQATT and CDR2 SNEGSKA come from the germline V gene (reference sequence). The CDR3 totals 14 residues. CDR3 bases: TGCAGTGCTGCTACGGGGACCTCCTACAATGAGCAGTTCTTC. It translates to CSAATGTSYNEQFF.

This chain links TRBV12-3 or TRBV12-4 with TRBJ2-5, with 12 bases matching TRBD1. This CDR3 is built from 16 residues. With 6 bases clipped from V and 4 bases from J, the junction kept 9 bases outside the gene matches. CDR3 nucleotide sequence: TGTGCCAGCAGCCCGACCCGGGACAGGGGGCGAGAGACCCAGTACTTC. It codes for CASSPTRDRGRETQYF.

There are many counts of this clonotype. The chain has TRBV6-2 or TRBV6-3 and TRBJ1-2, with 7 bases lining up with TRBD1. The V gene end was trimmed by 5 bases and the J gene end by 4 bases; junction bases not matched to a gene: 13. The germline V gene encodes CDR1 MNHEY and CDR2 SVGEGT. The CDR3 is 16 residues long. CDR3 nucleotides: TGTGCCAGCAGTACCCCCAGGACAGGAAGTCGCTATGGCTACACCTTC. This codes for CASSTPRTGSRYGYTF.

This clonotype was picked up many times. This rearrangement joins TRBV20-1 to TRBJ2-3; 9 bases align to TRBD2. Germline V gene lookup returns CDR1 DFQATT and CDR2 SNEGSKA (reference sequence). Trimming cost V 3 bases and J 6 bases; bases outside gene matches: 7. The length of the CDR3 is 14 residues. This CDR3 reads CSASPASGEDTQYF. In DNA form, the CDR3 reads TGCAGTGCTAGCCCAGCTAGCGGGGAGGATACGCAGTATTTT.

This clonotype was seen repeatedly, ten times or more. Compared with germline, one end of the junction differs, possibly owing to a read error. The chain couples TRBV6-2 or TRBV6-3 to TRBJ2-7, with D perhaps given as TRBD1 or TRBD2 (5 bases each). This CDR3 spans 19 amino acids. Germline V gene data show CDR1 as MNHEY and CDR2 as SVGEGT. The CDR3 protein is CSSSPGPGPRRFSTYEQYF. The CDR3 coding sequence is TGTTCCAGCAGCCCCGGACCGGGACCGAGGCGCTTTTCGACCTACGAGCAGTACTTC.

This clonotype was seen ten or more times. V gene TRBV6-5 combines with J gene TRBJ2-3, with a possible D match to TRBD2 (5 bases). The V and J ends lost 0 bases and 6 bases respectively, with 13 bases between them. CDR1 is MNHEY, CDR2 SVGAGI, per germline. The CDR3 runs 15 residues. CDR3 DNA: TGTGCCAGCAGTTACTCCATAGAGGGCGTGGATACGCAGTATTTT. Translation gives CASSYSIEGVDTQYF.

Comments on this clonotype: Being one base from a much bigger clone, this may be a read error. The chain carries TRBV5-1 and TRBJ2-6; 7 bases agree with TRBD1. The germline gives CDR1 SGHRS, CDR2 YFSETQ. The V and J ends lost 1 base and 2 bases, in that order; junction bases with no gene match: 3. There are 16 residues in the CDR3. The CDR3 sequence: CASSLPGQAGANVLTF. The CDR3 nucleotides are TGCGCCAGCAGCTTGCCCGGACAGGCTGGGGCCAACGTCCTGACTTTC. The whole variable domain, filled in from reference TRBV5-1 and TRBJ2-6, reads KAGVTQTPRYLIKTRGQQVTLSCSPISGHRSVSWYQQTPGQGLQFLFEYFSETQRNKGNFPGRFSGRQFSNSRSEMNVSTLELGDSALYLCASSLPGQAGANVLTFGAGSRLTVL.

As regards this clonotype: This sequence may be a read error, since a much larger clone differs from it by one base. V gene TRBV7-2 combines with J gene TRBJ1-4; 7 bases agree with TRBD1. Germline V lookup: CDR1 SGHTA, CDR2 FQGNSA. This CDR3 has 15 residues. CDR3 residues: CASSRGTAVNGKLFF. The DNA of the CDR3 is TGTGCCAGCAGCCGGGGGACAGCGGTAAATGGAAAACTGTTTTTT.

This rearrangement joins TRBV4-3 to TRBJ2-6; D is possibly TRBD2 (6 bases). Trimming took off 4 bases at V and 4 bases at J, with 11 bases between the two ends. Per germline, CDR1 LGHNA and CDR2 YSLEER. This CDR3 has 15 residues. The CDR3 here is CASSLGEVGANVLTF. CDR3 coding DNA: TGCGCCAGCAGCCTGGGGGAGGTGGGGGCCAACGTCCTGACTTTC.

This clonotype was observed at least ten times. This chain uses TRBV2 with TRBJ1-2, with D maybe TRBD1 (5 bases). Trimming removed 6 bases at V and 5 bases at J, with 10 bases between. The CDR3 is made up of 12 amino acids. CDR1 and CDR2 from the germline V gene are SNHLY and FYNNEI. The CDR3 DNA reads as TGTGCCAGCAGGCTTGACAGATATGGCTACACCTTC. Translated: CASRLDRYGYTF.

In its sample, this clonotype was seen many times. The rearrangement links TRBV29-1 to TRBJ2-3; D is unresolved. CDR1 is SQVTM and CDR2 is ANQGSEA in the germline V gene. CDR3 size: 13 residues. Trimming took off 5 bases at V and 2 bases at J, with 11 bases between the two ends. The chain's CDR3 is CSVPLGNTDTQYF. In DNA form, the CDR3 reads TGCAGCGTTCCCCTGGGAAACACAGATACGCAGTATTTT.